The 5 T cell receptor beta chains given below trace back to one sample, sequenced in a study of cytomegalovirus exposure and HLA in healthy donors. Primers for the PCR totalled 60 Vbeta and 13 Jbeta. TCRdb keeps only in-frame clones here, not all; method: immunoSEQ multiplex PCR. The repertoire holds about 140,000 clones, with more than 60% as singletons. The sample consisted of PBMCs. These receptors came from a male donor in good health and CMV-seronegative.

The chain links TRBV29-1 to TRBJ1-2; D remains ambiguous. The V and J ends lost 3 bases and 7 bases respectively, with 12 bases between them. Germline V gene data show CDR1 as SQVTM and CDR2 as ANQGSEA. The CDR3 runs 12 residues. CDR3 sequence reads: CSVERGKGGYTF. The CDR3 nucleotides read TGCAGCGTTGAGAGAGGGAAGGGTGGCTACACCTTC.

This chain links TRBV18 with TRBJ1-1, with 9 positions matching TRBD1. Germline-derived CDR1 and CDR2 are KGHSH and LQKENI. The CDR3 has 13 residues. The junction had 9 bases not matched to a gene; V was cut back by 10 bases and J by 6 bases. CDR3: CATSQGASSEAFF. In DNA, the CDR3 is TGTGCCACGTCACAGGGGGCTAGCTCTGAAGCTTTCTTT.

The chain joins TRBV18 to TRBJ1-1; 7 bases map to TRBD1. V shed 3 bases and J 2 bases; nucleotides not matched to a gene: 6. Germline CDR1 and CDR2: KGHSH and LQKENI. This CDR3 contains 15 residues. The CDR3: CASSPRTGSNTEAFF. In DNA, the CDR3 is TGTGCCAGCTCACCCCGGACAGGATCCAACACTGAAGCTTTCTTT.

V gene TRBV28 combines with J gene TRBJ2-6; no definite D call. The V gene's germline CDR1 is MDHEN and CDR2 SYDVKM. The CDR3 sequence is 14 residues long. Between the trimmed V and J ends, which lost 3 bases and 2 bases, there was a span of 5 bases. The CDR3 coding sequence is TGTGCCAGCAGTTTGGGCCCTGGGGCCAACGTCCTGACTTTC. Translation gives CASSLGPGANVLTF. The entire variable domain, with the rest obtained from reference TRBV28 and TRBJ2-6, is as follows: DVKVTQSSRYLVKRTGEKVFLECVQDMDHENMFWYRQDPGLGLRLIYFSYDVKMKEKGDIPEGYSVSREKKERFSLILESASTNQTSMYLCASSLGPGANVLTFGAGSRLTVL.

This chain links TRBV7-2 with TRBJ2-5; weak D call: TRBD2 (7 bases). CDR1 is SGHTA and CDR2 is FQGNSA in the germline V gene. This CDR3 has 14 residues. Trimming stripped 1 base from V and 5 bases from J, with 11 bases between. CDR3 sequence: CASSLVGGPETQYF. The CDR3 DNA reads TGTGCCAGCAGCTTAGTCGGGGGGCCGGAGACCCAGTACTTC. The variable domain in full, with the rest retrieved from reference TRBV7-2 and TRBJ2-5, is GAGVSQSPSNKVTEKGKDVELRCDPISGHTALYWYRQSLGQGLEFLIYFQGNSAPDKSGLPSDRFSAERTGGSVSTLTIQRTQQEDSAVYLCASSLVGGPETQYFGPGTRLLVL.